These T cell receptor beta chains were read from a single sample in a study of blood T cells in healthy people across ages. MiXCR, applied by TCRdb to the 5' RACE reads, yields one record per CDR3 protein. The data contain over 450,000 distinct CDR3 sequences, under 30% of them singletons. These data also formed part of another study, on T cells of mothers and their children.

Material for sequencing was blood. The receptors originated from a boy aged 5-17 years in good health. Both conserved end residues are part of each CDR3. A row's size may be missing; if present it is once, few, many or a size class.

>-|TRBV4-3|-
CASSQEDGDSNNEQFF
>few|TRBV29-1|TRBJ1-2
CSVEDPPRGVGGYTF
>few|TRBV6-5|TRBJ2-7
CASSSQFGLAQNF
>many|TRBV28|TRBJ2-5
CASSFGQVQRGQETQYF
>few|TRBV4-2|-
CASSHQGEGVASYEQYF
>few|TRBV6-2/TRBV6-3|TRBJ2-5
CASDSRGRLQETQYF
>-|TRBV9|TRBJ2-2
CASSGMVGGAIGELFF
>-|TRBV20-1|TRBJ2-3
CSAPGEGSTDTQYF
>few|TRBV20-1|TRBJ2-3
CSAMIAVGSDTQYF
>-|TRBV29-1|TRBJ2-3
CSAEDGLAGDIYAPVKSTDTQYF
>few|TRBV29-1|TRBJ2-5
CSVLDRGRVETQYF
>few|TRBV15|-
CATSSRQGKTQYF
>-|TRBV4-3|TRBJ2-4
CASSQVSGGAKNIQYF
>many|TRBV28|TRBJ1-1
CASRPRGNTEAFF
>-|TRBV6-1|TRBJ1-5
CASSLTGENNQPQHF
>-|TRBV10-3|TRBJ1-4
CAISEGFYEKLFF
>-|TRBV7-2|TRBJ1-2
CASSLDRDRTYGYTF
>-|TRBV11-2|TRBJ2-2
CASSFILGTGELFF
>-|TRBV29-1|TRBJ2-5
CSVRDTPQETQYF
>-|TRBV28|TRBJ1-6
CASSSPGGRNSPLHF
>-|TRBV4-3|TRBJ1-2
CASSPKPIQGSYGYTF
>-|TRBV28|TRBJ2-3
CATLGPFGRDTQYF
>few|TRBV12-3/TRBV12-4|TRBJ2-4
CASSDPTPGTKNIQYF
>few|TRBV5-3|TRBJ2-4
CARSFGLDEIWRIATDIQYF